Below are 3 T cell receptor beta chains sequenced from a single sample in a study of blood T cell repertoires in COVID-19 (dated by TCRdb to the early 2020s). Library construction relied on the immunoSEQ multiplex PCR assay. Entries here come from immuneACCESS through TCRdb and include only in-frame sequences with V and J called. Some clones fail to appear in such tables; in the studies checked, an unresolved V gene covers under half of the shortfall, and the cause of the remainder is unknown. Present in this sample are approximately 160,000 clones, around 82% of which were seen just once. The leading ten clones occupy 5% to 6% of the sample. Sequencing used PBMCs or T cells enriched from blood (not recorded which). The receptors shown here come from a man between 35 and 55 years old who had recovered from COVID-19.

The rearrangement uses TRBV7-9 and TRBJ1-6; no clear D. This CDR3 is built from 12 residues. Germline V gene lookup returns CDR1 SEHNR and CDR2 FQNEAQ (reference sequence). V was trimmed by 3 bases and J by 8 bases, leaving 5 bases between them. The CDR3 coding sequence is TGTGCCAGCAGCTTGCAGGATTCACCCCTCCACTTT. Translating gives CASSLQDSPLHF.

The V gene is TRBV6-6, the J gene TRBJ1-1; D possibly corresponds to TRBD1 (5 bases). CDR3 length: 12 amino acids. Germline V lookup: CDR1 MNHNY, CDR2 SVGAGI (reference sequence). V was pared by 5 bases and J by 7 bases, with 11 bases between. DNA for the CDR3: TGTGCCAGCAGTACCACAGGATTTGAAGCTTTCTTT. Amino acids: CASSTTGFEAFF.

V is TRBV7-3 and J is TRBJ2-3; D is perhaps TRBD2 (7 bases). The CDR3 runs to 15 residues. Trimming left V 2 bases short and J 4 bases short, with 13 bases between. The germline CDR1 and CDR2 sequences are SGHTA and FQGTGA. CDR3 bases: TGTGCCAGCAGCTTATCCGGGGGGCCGCCAGATACGCAGTATTTT. Translation gives CASSLSGGPPDTQYF.